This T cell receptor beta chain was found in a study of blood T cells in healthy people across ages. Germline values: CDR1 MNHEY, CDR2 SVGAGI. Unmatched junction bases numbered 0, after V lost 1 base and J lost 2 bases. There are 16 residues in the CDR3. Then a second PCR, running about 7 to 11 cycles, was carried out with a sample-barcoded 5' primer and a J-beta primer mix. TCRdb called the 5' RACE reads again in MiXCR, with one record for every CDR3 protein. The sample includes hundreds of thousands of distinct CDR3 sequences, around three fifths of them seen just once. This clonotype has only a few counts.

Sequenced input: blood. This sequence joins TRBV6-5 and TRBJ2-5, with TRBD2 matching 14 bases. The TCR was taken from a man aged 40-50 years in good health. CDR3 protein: CASSYWTSGGQETQYF. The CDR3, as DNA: TGTGCCAGCAGTTACTGGACTAGCGGGGGGCAAGAGACCCAGTACTTC.